The 21 T cell receptor beta chains presented below share a single source sample, sequenced in a study of molecular identifiers for immune sequencing clone quantification. TCRdb re-called the PCR reads with MiXCR, one entry per CDR3 protein. The table lists about 320,000 distinct CDR3 sequences, roughly a quarter of them singletons. The specimen sequenced was naive CD8+ T cells from blood, with Jurkat cell RNA spiked in. Subset specified: FACS-sorted CD8+CD4-CCR7+CD45RA+ naive T cells. These receptors were obtained from a human donor in good health. Some libraries in this study had Jurkat cell RNA spiked in.

In its sample, this clonotype was seen many times. The chain carries TRBV4-3 and TRBJ2-7; D is ambiguous. Per germline, CDR1 LGHNA and CDR2 YSLEER. V was cut by 0 bases and J by 2 bases, with 11 bases left in between. The CDR3 extends over 15 amino acids. CDR3 nucleotides: TGCGCCAGCAGCCAAGATGTCCCAGGAGCCTACGAGCAGTACTTC. Translating it yields CASSQDVPGAYEQYF.

This clonotype showed up just a few times. The DNA for the CDR3 is TGTGCCAGCAGTTACCGCGGACTAGCGGGAGGAAATTCCTACAATGAGCAGTTCTTC. This encodes CASSYRGLAGGNSYNEQFF. The J gene is TRBJ2-1, the V gene TRBV6-5, with 14 bases matching TRBD2. The CDR3 has 19 residues. Looked up from germline, CDR1 is MNHEY and CDR2 is SVGAGI. V shed 2 bases and J 1 base; nucleotides not matched to a gene: 7.

As for this clonotype: This likely comes from a read error, as the CDR3 has no conserved phenylalanine or tryptophan at its end. The chain is built from TRBV28 and TRBJ2-5; D remains unclear. V shed 6 bases and J shed 1 base, with 15 bases lying between them. CDR1 MDHEN and CDR2 SYDVKM come from the germline V gene. The CDR3 consists of 15 residues. The CDR3 DNA reads TGTGCCAGCAGCTACCCCGGAAGAGGCCAAGAGACCCAGTACCTC. Translated: CASSYPGRGQETQYL.

The CDR3 DNA is TGCGCCAGCAGCCAATCCGGGACAGGGACCTACGAGCAGTACTTC. It yields the protein CASSQSGTGTYEQYF. This sequence joins TRBV4-1 and TRBJ2-7; 9 bases are a match to TRBD1. This CDR3 region has 15 residues. CDR1 is MGHRA and CDR2 is YSYEKL in the germline V gene. The trim removed 2 bases at V and 2 bases at J, leaving 4 bases unmatched.

This clonotype has only a few counts. The V call is TRBV6-5, the J call TRBJ2-7, with TRBD1 as a possible D gene (5 bases). CDR1 is MNHEY and CDR2 is SVGAGI in the germline V gene. Trimming took 3 bases from V and 3 from J, leaving 12 bases between them. This CDR3 is built from 14 residues. The CDR3 sequence is CASSYNQGIYEQYF. CDR3 nucleotide sequence: TGTGCCAGCAGTTATAACCAGGGAATCTACGAGCAGTACTTC.

Turning to this clonotype: One end of the junction does not line up with germline, which may come from a read error. V and J are TRBV5-3 and TRBJ2-5; 11 bases map to TRBD1. Being an ORF, TRBV5-3 has a function that is uncertain. The CDR3 is 16 residues long. CDR3 bases: TGTGCCAGCAGCTTTAGGACAGGGGGCCCCCAAGAGCCCCAGTACTTC. Its protein is CASSFRTGGPQEPQYF.

This clonotype was observed at least ten times. The CDR3 reads CASTYRAGGTEAFF. The CDR3 bases are TGTGCCAGCACCTACAGGGCTGGGGGTACTGAAGCTTTCTTT. The gene calls are TRBV6-5 and TRBJ1-1; a possible D gene is TRBD1 (6 bases). Germline V lookup: CDR1 MNHEY, CDR2 SVGAGI. The CDR3 is made up of 14 amino acids. V shed 7 bases and J shed 5 bases, with 17 bases lying between them.

This clonotype turned up a few times. The chain couples TRBV19 to TRBJ2-6; 10 nucleotides agree with TRBD1. Germline V gives CDR1 LNHDA, CDR2 SQIVND (reference sequence). The CDR3 loop spans 17 amino acids. V gave up 6 bases and J gave up 3 bases; unmatched junction bases: 8. In DNA, the CDR3 is TGTGCCAGTAGAGCCTCGACAGGGGGCTTTGGGGCCAACGTCCTGACTTTC. Encoded protein: CASRASTGGFGANVLTF.

Many counts were recorded for this clonotype. The V and J genes are TRBV6-6 and TRBJ1-1; 7 nucleotides line up with TRBD1. Trimming cost V 4 bases and J 10 bases; bases outside gene matches: 12. Per the germline V gene, CDR1 is MNHNY and CDR2 is SVGAGI (reference sequence). CDR3 length: 14 amino acids. The CDR3 here is CASSFPDRALRAFF. In DNA, the CDR3 is TGTGCCAGCAGTTTCCCAGACAGGGCCCTTAGAGCTTTCTTT.

J is TRBJ2-3 and V is TRBV19; the D gene is possibly TRBD2 (5 bases). Germline CDR1 and CDR2: LNHDA and SQIVND (reference sequence). The V and J ends lost 1 base and 6 bases respectively, with 8 bases between them. The CDR3 is made up of 13 amino acids. The CDR3 is CASSIVTGDTQYF. Written as DNA, the CDR3 is TGTGCCAGTAGTATAGTAACGGGGGATACGCAGTATTTT.

This clonotype has only a few counts. This chain connects TRBV7-9 to TRBJ2-2; D tentatively reads TRBD1 or TRBD2 (5 bases each). The V and J ends lost 5 bases and 0 bases respectively, with 16 bases between them. CDR1 SEHNR and CDR2 FQNEAQ come from the germline V gene (reference sequence). This CDR3 region has 17 residues. CDR3 nucleotide sequence: TGTGCCAGCAGCCCGCCAGGAGGACAACCGAACACCGGGGAGCTGTTTTTT. Translating it yields CASSPPGGQPNTGELFF. Based on the CDR3 plus reference TRBV7-9 and TRBJ2-2, the full variable domain is DTGVSQNPRHKITKRGQNVTFRCDPISEHNRLYWYRQTLGQGPEFLTYFQNEAQLEKSRLLSDRFSAERPKGSFSTLEIQRTEQGDSAMYLCASSPPGGQPNTGELFFGEGSRLTVL.

This clonotype was seen more than once but under ten times. This chain uses TRBV19 with TRBJ2-3; possible D gene TRBD2, 6 bases. This CDR3 region has 16 residues. Germline V gene sequence: CDR1 LNHDA, CDR2 SQIVND (reference sequence). Trimming took off 7 bases at V and 0 bases at J, with 17 bases between the two ends. For the CDR3, the DNA is TGTGCCAGTAAGCCCTATACCCGGGGGAGCACAGATACGCAGTATTTT. Protein: CASKPYTRGSTDTQYF. The whole variable domain, remainder taken from reference TRBV19 and TRBJ2-3, is DGGITQSPKYLFRKEGQNVTLSCEQNLNHDAMYWYRQDPGQGLRLIYYSQIVNDFQKGDIAEGYSVSREKKESFPLTVTSAQKNPTAFYLCASKPYTRGSTDTQYFGPGTRLTVL.

Turning to this clonotype: Without the conserved terminal phenylalanine or tryptophan, this CDR3 likely stems from a read error. The V call is TRBV5-6, the J call TRBJ2-5, with unresolved D. Per germline, CDR1 SGHDT and CDR2 YYEEEE. V lost 3 bases and J 2 bases, leaving 14 bases between the germline ends. This CDR3 has 15 amino acids. The CDR3 nucleotides are TGTGCCAGCAGCTCCCACCCGACGGAGCAAGAGACCCAGTACCTC. Protein product: CASSSHPTEQETQYL.

The rearrangement joins TRBV4-3 to TRBJ2-7; 7 bases are shared with TRBD2. Germline V lookup: CDR1 LGHNA, CDR2 YSLEER. The CDR3 runs 16 residues. The V segment lost 4 bases and the J segment 4 bases; nucleotides outside the gene matches: 13. The CDR3 sequence is CASSPGLAAGAYEQYF. DNA for the CDR3: TGCGCCAGCAGCCCAGGGCTAGCGGCCGGGGCGTACGAGCAGTACTTC.

This clonotype was counted between two and nine times. J is TRBJ1-1 and V is TRBV12-3 or TRBV12-4; D perhaps matches TRBD1 (6 bases). This CDR3 comprises 11 residues. V was pared by 5 bases and J by 11 bases, with 12 bases between. The CDR3 DNA reads as TGTGCCAGCAGTCCCCAGGGGCACGCTTTCTTT. Its translation: CASSPQGHAFF.

This clonotype turned up a few times. This chain connects TRBV25-1 to TRBJ1-1; D is perhaps TRBD1 (6 bases). The CDR3 spans 11 residues. Germline CDR1 reads MGHDK; CDR2 reads SYGVNS. Trimming took 10 bases from V and 6 from J, leaving 12 bases between them. DNA of the CDR3: TGTGCCACCAAGGGGGGGCCTGAAGCTTTCTTT. This gives the protein CATKGGPEAFF.

This chain joins TRBV4-1 and TRBJ2-6; 7 nucleotides match TRBD1. The V gene's germline CDR1 is MGHRA and CDR2 YSYEKL. CDR3 length equals 16 residues. Trimming cost V 5 bases and J 0 bases; bases outside gene matches: 4. The CDR3 spells CASSTTGSSGANVLTF. In nucleotides, the CDR3 is TGCGCCAGCAGCACGACAGGGAGCTCTGGGGCCAACGTCCTGACTTTC.

CDR3 loop: CSVEDPAWGHYGYTF. The CDR3, as DNA: TGCAGCGTTGAAGATCCAGCATGGGGACACTATGGCTACACCTTC. The chain links TRBV29-1 to TRBJ1-2; weak D call: TRBD1 (5 bases). Trimming removed 0 bases from V and 3 bases from J, with 14 bases in between. CDR3 length: 15 amino acids. Germline V CDR1 and CDR2: SQVTM, ANQGSEA.

This clonotype was picked up many times. The rearrangement uses TRBV7-6 and TRBJ2-6, with 7 bases fitting TRBD1. The germline CDR1 and CDR2 sequences are SGHVS and FNYEAQ. J gave up 3 bases and V 4 bases, and 9 bases lay outside the gene matches. This CDR3 is 17 amino acids long. The CDR3, as DNA: TGTGCCAGCAGCTACAACAGGGGCCCTCTTGGGGCCAACGTCCTGACTTTC. Translated: CASSYNRGPLGANVLTF.

This clonotype was recorded at least ten times. The V call is TRBV7-2, the J call TRBJ2-3; 9 positions match TRBD1. J was trimmed by 2 bases and V by 4 bases; bases with no gene match: 4. This CDR3 is 15 amino acids long. Germline CDR1 is SGHTA and CDR2 is FQGNSA. The CDR3 nucleotides read TGTGCCAGCAGCTCAAGACAGGGGGACACAGATACGCAGTATTTT. Translated, it gives CASSSRQGDTDTQYF. Together with reference TRBV7-2 and TRBJ2-3, the CDR3 gives the full variable domain: GAGVSQSPSNKVTEKGKDVELRCDPISGHTALYWYRQSLGQGLEFLIYFQGNSAPDKSGLPSDRFSAERTGGSVSTLTIQRTQQEDSAVYLCASSSRQGDTDTQYFGPGTRLTVL.

This clonotype was picked up many times. The chain carries TRBV2 and TRBJ2-1, with a tentative D call TRBD2 (6 bases). The V gene's germline CDR1 is SNHLY and CDR2 FYNNEI. Trimming shortened V by 6 bases and J by 2 bases, and 8 bases separated the two germline ends. The CDR3 has 13 amino acids. CDR3 in DNA: TGTGCCAGCAGCAGGACTACCTACAATGAGCAGTTCTTC. It yields the protein CASSRTTYNEQFF.